This is a list of T cell receptor beta chains from one sample in a study of CD8+CD57+ T cells in acquired aplastic anemia. TCRdb re-derived calls from the reads in MiXCR, one entry per CDR3 protein. The data contain roughly 200,000 distinct CDR3 sequences, 61% of them singletons. Material: sorted CD4+, CD8+, or CD8+CD57+ T cells (not recorded which) from PBMCs. Receptors originate from a human donor in good health. Each CDR3 is given with its conserved first and last residue.

j_gene,v_gene,CDR3aa
TRBJ1-5,TRBV19,CASSIGQPNQPQHF
TRBJ2-7,TRBV29-1,CSSYEQYF
TRBJ2-1,TRBV20-1,CSTGVGGYNEQFF
TRBJ2-2,TRBV14,CASSQLAGVPNTGELFF
TRBJ2-7,TRBV4-2,CASSQLPDYEQYF
TRBJ2-5,TRBV6-6,CASSYSGGGPGETQYF
TRBJ2-1,TRBV7-3,CASSLFNEQFF
TRBJ2-1,TRBV6-1,CASSRDSGLAWNEQFF
TRBJ2-1,TRBV3-1,CASSRTGGLNEQFF
TRBJ2-7,TRBV25-1,CASIGGQSSYEQYF
TRBJ1-6,TRBV4-1,CASSQDPGADSYNSPLHF
TRBJ2-3,TRBV2,CASSVTGGADTQYF
TRBJ2-7,TRBV7-6,CSSSWGLNYEQYF
TRBJ1-2,TRBV7-9,CASSSPGQSNYGYTF
TRBJ2-1,TRBV19,CASSIDLAGSNEQFF
TRBJ1-4,TRBV7-9,CASSRTGTTNEKLFF
TRBJ2-7,TRBV19,CASSTPGTGYEQYF
TRBJ2-7,TRBV20-1,CSARDLSGSYEQYF
TRBJ2-3,TRBV25-1,CASRGALTDTQYF
TRBJ2-1,TRBV12-3/TRBV12-4,CASSFETSGSAEQFF
TRBJ2-1,TRBV9,CASSAYGTSDTDEQFF
TRBJ2-3,TRBV6-6,CAGKKADTQYF
TRBJ2-5,TRBV6-6,CASKTGLRGGRETQCF
TRBJ2-6,TRBV19,CASTGGEAGANVLTF
TRBJ1-1,TRBV2,CASSYRAGNTEAFF
TRBJ1-3,TRBV19,CASSIDTITYGNTIYF
TRBJ2-3,TRBV10-1,CASSGRRDGDTQYF
TRBJ2-1,TRBV5-1,CASTMDGYNEQFF
TRBJ2-1,TRBV19,CASSRWTSGGYNEQFF
TRBJ1-2,TRBV5-1,CASSLAATGDGYTF
TRBJ2-5,TRBV24-1,CATSDQDRETQYF
TRBJ2-5,TRBV28,CASSYLAGASETQYF
TRBJ1-4,TRBV28,CASSIDREVDEKLFF
TRBJ2-5,TRBV7-3,CASSWGTSDKQETQYF
TRBJ2-5,TRBV2,CASTLGGTSSQETQYF
TRBJ1-6,TRBV19,CASSRDRNSPLHF
TRBJ1-2,TRBV10-3,CAISEKDRASNYGYTF
TRBJ2-3,TRBV29-1,CSVEAGFGTSGALQDTQYF
TRBJ2-7,TRBV18,CASSPRDRLDLYEQYF
TRBJ1-5,TRBV2,CASRLYRTGADNQPQHF
TRBJ1-4,TRBV20-1,CSAQVGPTNEKLFF